The entry that follows covers one TCR beta chain sequence. Its antigen is still unknown. No much larger clone exists at a distance of one base, and base qualities are not known. The sample is drawn from a study of cytomegalovirus exposure and HLA in healthy donors (dated by TCRdb to the late 2010s). At the level of the whole study: An earlier analysis of 587 of the donors reported over 250 Gb of sequence data and around 110 million unique TCR beta sequences obtained from about 170 million T cells. To predict cytomegalovirus infection status, the study brought together high-throughput TCR immunosequencing, statistical association of individual TCRs with disease status, and machine learning. In a later analysis, previously published TCR beta repertoires from hundreds of donors were re-analyzed and high-resolution HLA genotyping was added so that TCR occurrence patterns could be studied. Across some 400 genotyped donors of the cohort, an average of approximately 240,000 unique TCR beta nucleotide sequences per donor were sequenced, and around 20% of those sequences were non-productive. Approximately 330 gigabases of sequencing data and approximately 92 million unique TCR sequences made up an early release that covered fewer than 650 HLA-typed donors. To decide whether each TCR beta V gene segment behaved as functional or pseudogenic, an earlier analysis of some 600 of the donors relied on high-throughput TCR beta sequencing. Among the approximately 400 genotyped donors, approximately 76% belonged to the genetic ancestry cluster associated with self-reported Caucasian donors. Roughly 5 DR-DQ haplotypes were handled as single units for association and clustering because linkage in the cohort was strong. A separate validation cohort of roughly 130 different subjects was used in addition to the approximately 700-subject first cohort. The study aimed to test whether cataloging public T cell receptors could reveal signatures of past pathogen exposure. Using immunosequencing, the study profiled T cell repertoires from around 670 subjects and related those repertoires to cytomegalovirus serostatus. HLA typing covered class I and class II loci at four-digit resolution. All discovery cohort repertoires had been generated using a single sequencing platform. Typing coverage differed by locus: A, B, C, DRB1 and DQB1 were typed in roughly 620-630 donors, DQA1 in around 500, DPA1 in approximately 610, and DPB1 in approximately 450. A later genetic analysis took genome-wide SNP genotypes for about 55% of the 666 donors and used that subset as a discovery cohort. In the later analysis, no new phenotypic data were used to find candidate immune exposures; instead, reliance was placed on TCR beta sequences and their occurrence across donors. Donor age, sex, ethnicity and CMV serostatus were compiled alongside the repertoire data. Overall study results and their limits: Over 15 rarely observed V segments, including chromosome 9 orphons, were excluded from the earlier analysis of approximately 500 of the donors because counts were too low. When HLA alleles, especially DR and DQ, strongly co-occurred, attributing TCR associations to individual alleles was difficult. Only TCR beta chains were sequenced in this cohort, and the absence of alpha or paired-chain data limited detectable features. In both the original and validation cohorts, the classifier was reported to diagnose cytomegalovirus status with high specificity and sensitivity. A total of about 150 TCR beta chains were listed by the study as associated with cytomegalovirus. V-gene and J-gene trimming of TCR beta chains was associated with a missense DCLRE1C variant in a later genetic analysis, and the association was replicated in an independent cohort. According to a later analysis, parvovirus B19, influenza, CMV and Epstein-Barr virus appeared linked to several top co-occurrence clusters. The 87-base-pair reads could not distinguish some IMGT-functional V segments, including TRBV6-2 and TRBV6-3, so those segments were excluded. The presence/absence analyses assumed that sequencing depth was roughly uniform across donors, and that assumption may not be true. Most TCR sequences were seen in very few donors, while some public TCRs were found in many individuals. HLA typing was unavailable for some donors at each locus, so association tests used only the typed subset. In vitro tests confirmed that a few of the cytomegalovirus-associated TCR beta chains recognize cytomegalovirus antigens. It was suggested by the authors that the approach could potentially be generalized to other disease states and immunological phenotypes. According to a later analysis, most CMV-associated TCR beta chains appeared to be HLA-restricted, and the HLA associations seemed to be driven largely by CMV exposure. Linkage disequilibrium might explain the correlated functional status among segregating V segments, but an unknown experimental factor could not be excluded. According to a later genetic analysis, donors in an Asian-associated ancestry cluster had fewer N-insertions in productive TCRs than the approximately 670-donor mean. The sequencing pipeline was judged likely to have produced a cluster of highly shared sequence variants as a technical artifact. In a later analysis, over 15,000 TCR beta sequences were associated with specific HLA alleles at a false discovery rate of 0.05. CMV serostatus was the only immune exposure information available for the cohort. A later analysis found that TCR association rates varied across HLA loci, with DRB1 alleles showing the most associated TCRs and HLA-C alleles the fewest. A further reported finding was that TCR beta sequences accurately predicted the HLA-A and HLA-B alleles for most subjects in the first cohort. An earlier analysis of approximately 530 of the donors showed that most TCR beta V segments appeared in productive rearrangements either about 90% or about 30% of the time, which broadly matched IMGT annotations. Compared with equally common non-associated chains, HLA-associated TCR beta chains in a later analysis were more clonally expanded and had lower generation probabilities.

Library prep was done by the immunoSEQ multiplex PCR assay. For the multiplex PCR, a mixture combining 60 forward primers for TCR Vbeta segments and 13 reverse primers for TCR Jbeta segments was used. The CDR3 region of rearranged TCR beta genes was amplified from genomic DNA by a multiplex PCR assay. On the Illumina HiSeq System, the amplified TCR beta libraries were sequenced as 87-base-pair reads. The study's own analysis went as follows. In a later analysis, tens of millions of unique TCR beta chains were counted across the approximately 670 repertoires, and approximately 11 million of these chains were shared by at least two donors. A nearest-neighbor algorithm error-corrected the raw reads and collapsed the reads into unique sequences, merging closely related sequences to remove PCR and sequencing errors. To assign V, D and J gene segments, CDR3 sequences were aligned to IMGT reference sequences. For a sequence to be retained, at least a six-nucleotide match to both a V gene segment and a J gene segment was required. Rearrangements were classified as productive when the CDR3 lacked stop codons and remained in frame with V and J, and all other rearrangements were classified as non-productive. Following IMGT convention, CDR3 was defined as the stretch from the second conserved V-encoded cysteine up to the conserved J-encoded phenylalanine. The earlier analysis of 450 to 750 of the donors excluded any sequence lacking an unambiguous match to a single V gene segment. In an earlier analysis of a few hundred of the donors, a V segment was called functional when productive rearrangements were above 56.7%, and segregating when the standard deviation between donors exceeded 5%. A statistical classification framework was built to diagnose cytomegalovirus status from the catalog of TCR beta chain sequences. V and J gene assignment, in a later analysis, came from comparing TCR nucleotide sequences with IMGT/GENE-DB human TR gene sequences. In a later analysis, CDR3 sequences and most-parsimonious VDJ recombination scenarios were assigned using the TCRdist pipeline. In a later analysis, each TCR beta chain was defined by its CDR3 amino acid sequence together with its V-gene family, and reads without a unique V-gene family were excluded. To address suspected cross-contamination and a sequencing artifact, a later analysis removed some 620 highly shared, low-generation-probability nucleotide sequences. In a later analysis, a clonal expansion index for each public chain was calculated from normalized within-repertoire ranks of inferred template counts. A later analysis computed generation probabilities with a VDJ recombination model fitted to out-of-frame rearrangements, and checked the results against IGoR. Hypergeometric tests were used in a later analysis to score TCR-TCR, TCR-HLA and TCR-CMV co-occurrence, with a repertoire-size bias correction applied to the TCR pairs. In a later analysis, false discovery rates were estimated by permuting HLA or CMV assignments 20 times. In a later analysis, co-occurring TCRs were grouped with DBSCAN, and TCRdist sequence similarity was added when clustering was performed within HLA-allele-positive subsets. Repertoires with fewer than 30,000 or more than 120,000 public chains were left out of co-occurrence clustering, as were about five repertoires with anomalous nucleotide sharing. What TCRdb holds here is the immuneACCESS table cut down to in-frame rearrangements. Part of the clones is not present; checked against another copy, under half of the missing clones reflect an unresolved V gene, and the others are unexplained. V and J calls and clone size come straight from that table; D and trimming were deduced from the DNA. The sample contains approximately 140,000 clones, about 70% of them found a single time. Of the sample, about 3.9% falls within the top ten clones.

The cohort consisted of 600 or so healthy bone marrow donors. Cohort members were all nominally healthy when sampled, although unrecorded immune exposures were likely present. The donor was CMV seronegative and belonged to the group of 380 or so seronegative cohort members. A peripheral blood sample was provided by each donor, and peripheral blood mononuclear cells were used for TCR beta sequencing. Genomic DNA was extracted from the blood cell samples with the Qiagen DNeasy Blood Extraction Kit. Based on the germline V gene, the CDR1 and CDR2 sequences are MNHEY and SVGAGI. V trim: 7 bases; J trim: 8 bases; unmatched bases: 8. The CDR3, from cysteine to phenylalanine, totals 15 residues. Of the read, only the CDR3 DNA is kept; its 45 bases are in frame from base 1.

The sequence is built from TRBV6-5 and TRBJ2-1, and 13 junctional nucleotides match TRBD2. Sequencing was done on a sample of PBMCs. This TCR derives from a man between 18 and 35 years old in good health and CMV-seronegative. This receptor carries the CDR3 CASNSGTSGADEQFF. The sequenced DNA: TGTGCCAGCAACTCCGGGACTAGCGGGGCGGATGAGCAGTTCTTC.